This TCR beta chain was sequenced during a study of CD8 T cells in Susac syndrome (dated by TCRdb to the late 2010s). Study-wide context: The study used repertoire sequencing to test whether antigen drove CD8+ T cell activation and differentiation in Susac syndrome.

CDR1 and CDR2 are read off the germline V gene (reference sequence) as DFQATT and SNEGSKA. Measured from the cysteine to the phenylalanine, the CDR3 is 14 residues long. Only CDR3 DNA remains: 42 bases, in frame from the first base. V is pruned by 5 bases and J by 1 base, leaving 3 bases of the junction without a gene match. Peripheral blood CD8+ and CD4+ T cells from healthy donors, Susac syndrome patients and multiple sclerosis patients were profiled by high-throughput TCR beta sequencing. Multiple sclerosis controls were treatment-naive patients with stable or active relapsing-remitting disease fulfilling revised McDonald criteria. Bulk CD8+ and CD4+ T cells were purified by magnetic negative isolation, whereas CD8+ TEMRA cells were enriched by FACS. Blood was drawn into EDTA tubes, processed within 24 hours, and PBMCs were isolated by density gradient centrifugation. PBMCs intended for TCR sequencing were frozen in liquid nitrogen and were later thawed in a 37 degrees C water bath. The sorted or isolated CD4+, CD8+ and CD8+ TEMRA cells reached a purity of at least 90%.

Paper-wide results and their limitations: The TCR sequencing and HLA analysis was acknowledged to have included a relatively small number of individuals.

This clonotype was observed a single time. There is no known antigen for this receptor. Per-nucleotide qualities are absent, and no much larger clonotype sits a single base away. A solitary read yields weak support. RNA was extracted using the RNeasy kit, and roughly 0.5 to 1 microgram was reverse transcribed with random hexamers. The immunoSEQ multiplex PCR assay, covering 54 Vbeta and 13 Jbeta segments, was used to amplify TCR beta CDR3 regions. PCR amplification bias was corrected using a synthetic template baseline for primer optimization and computational correction. In the authors' own workflow: Reads were assigned to V, D and J genes according to IMGT and analyzed in immunoSEQ Analyzer, with only productive sequences retained. Clonality was calculated as one minus the Shannon entropy normalized by log2 of the number of productive unique sequences. For each patient and control, public and private clones were evaluated within the 100 most prevalent clones. A clone was defined as Susac-specific if it was absent from the healthy and MS cohorts, from roughly 990 published viral clones and from other ImmuneACCESS disease sequences. TCRdb reprocessed the public reads (quality trimming at Q25 with fastp, clone calling with MiXCR) and kept in-frame beta chains. CDR3 protein duplicates are merged, each entry listing the most common genes and DNA. The V and J calls, along with clone size, are taken from TCRdb and not from the paper's own processing. Here the sample has 100,000 to 150,000 distinct CDR3 sequences; approximately 94% occur a single time. Jointly, the top ten make up around 0.12% of the sample.

This sequence was found in a human donor with multiple sclerosis. The sequencing sample was made of CD4+ T cells from PBMCs. This chain joins TRBV20-1 to TRBJ2-2, with TRBD1 matching 8 junction bases. The CDR3 in this case is CSAPGQGNTGELFF. The DNA reads as follows: TGCAGTGCTCCAGGACAGGGGAACACCGGGGAGCTGTTTTTT.